Presented here are 18 T cell receptor beta chains from one specimen sequenced in a study of regulatory T cells in long-lasting Graves disease. Documented time point: newly diagnosed GD, antithyroid drugs for less than 3 months. The authors made the TCR library using RNA they extracted from PBMCs. Arm-PCR with iRepertoire HTBI primers amplified the CDR3 regions for these TCR beta libraries. One entry per CDR3 protein results from TCRdb running MiXCR on the multiplex PCR reads. The data contain some 600,000 distinct CDR3 sequences, about 16% of them seen just once; the ten biggest clones take up around 12%. These data are also associated with another study on T cells in Graves' hyperthyroidism and ophthalmopathy.

The sample was peripheral blood mononuclear cells (PBMCs), taken at new diagnosis, from a patient treated with antithyroid drugs. The receptor set was obtained from a man aged 18 to 29 with Graves disease.

This clonotype was observed a handful of times. V usage is TRBV25-1 and J usage is TRBJ2-3, with D perhaps matching TRBD1 (7 bases). Trimming took 5 bases from V and 3 from J, leaving 18 bases between them. The germline CDR1 and CDR2 sequences are MGHDK and SYGVNS. The CDR3 totals 16 residues. The CDR3, as DNA: TGTGCCAGCAGTCCCGGCGGAGGGGGCTTGACAGATACGCAGTATTTT. Encoded protein: CASSPGGGGLTDTQYF.

The chain is built from TRBV6-1 and TRBJ2-2; 7 bases are shared with TRBD1. CDR3 size: 15 residues. Germline trimming cut 6 bases from V and 0 bases from J; bases unmatched to any gene: 4. CDR1 and CDR2 from the germline V gene are MNHNS and SASEGT. The CDR3 spells CASSGTAANTGELFF. The DNA of the CDR3 is TGTGCCAGCAGCGGGACAGCCGCGAACACCGGGGAGCTGTTTTTT.

The J gene is TRBJ2-7, the V gene TRBV13; 12 nucleotides align to TRBD1. Germline loops: CDR1 PRHDT, CDR2 FYEKMQ (reference sequence). Trimming removed 4 bases from V and 4 bases from J; junction bases left unmatched: 5. The CDR3 is 15 amino acids. CDR3 sequence reads: CASSSGTGGWYEQYF. The CDR3 DNA reads TGTGCCAGCAGCTCCGGGACAGGGGGCTGGTACGAGCAGTACTTC.

This clonotype was seen only a few times. The gene calls are TRBV27 and TRBJ2-1; D might be TRBD1 (5 bases). Trimming took 6 bases from V and 8 from J, leaving 20 bases between them. The CDR3 has 15 residues. Germline V lookup: CDR1 MNHEY, CDR2 SMNVEV (reference sequence). The CDR3 DNA follows: TGTGCCAGCAGGCCGGCACAGGTTCCTCTCCATGAGCAGTTCTTC. Translated, it gives CASRPAQVPLHEQFF.

The chain couples TRBV20-1 to TRBJ1-1, with D perhaps matching TRBD1 (6 bases). The germline gives CDR1 DFQATT, CDR2 SNEGSKA (reference sequence). There are 12 residues in the CDR3. V lost 3 bases and J 12 bases, leaving 17 bases between the germline ends. Written as DNA, the CDR3 is TGCAGTGCTAGGATTGAGGGGGTAGACTCTTTCTTT. It translates to CSARIEGVDSFF.

The rearrangement uses TRBV12-5 and TRBJ2-3; D gene unclear. CDR3 size: 16 residues. The V gene's germline CDR1 is LGHNT and CDR2 FRNRAP. V was pared by 0 bases and J by 2 bases, with 12 bases between. The chain's CDR3 is CASGLVSRTATDTQYF. As DNA, the CDR3 is TGTGCTAGTGGTTTGGTAAGCAGGACCGCCACAGATACGCAGTATTTT.

This clonotype showed up many times. The chain uses TRBV9 and TRBJ2-5, with 10 bases that match TRBD2. The germline V gene encodes CDR1 SGDLS and CDR2 YYNGEE. Unmatched junction bases numbered 5, after V lost 2 bases and J lost 4 bases. The CDR3 length is 15 residues. The CDR3 is CASSVTSGIGETQYF. The CDR3 DNA follows: TGTGCCAGCAGCGTTACTAGCGGGATTGGAGAGACCCAGTACTTC. Full variable domain (rest looked up from reference TRBV9 and TRBJ2-5): DSGVTQTPKHLITATGQRVTLRCSPRSGDLSVYWYQQSLDQGLQFLIQYYNGEERAKGNILERFSAQQFPDLHSELNLSSLELGDSALYFCASSVTSGIGETQYFGPGTRLLVL.

This clonotype was detected ten times or more. This chain connects TRBV7-9 to TRBJ2-2; the D gene is possibly TRBD1 (6 bases). V lost 5 bases and J 1 base, leaving 11 bases between the germline ends. This CDR3 has 15 amino acids. Germline CDR1 SEHNR, CDR2 FQNEAQ (reference sequence). This chain's CDR3 is CASSLDSGNTGELFF. In DNA form, the CDR3 reads TGTGCCAGCAGCCTGGACAGCGGGAACACCGGGGAGCTGTTTTTT.

This clonotype was seen many times. This chain connects TRBV7-3 to TRBJ1-1; TRBD1 might be the D (5 bases). There are 15 residues in the CDR3. With 5 bases removed from V and 1 base from J, the gap between germline ends came to 14 bases. Germline V gene lookup returns CDR1 SGHTA and CDR2 FQGTGA. Written as DNA, the CDR3 is TGTGCCAGCAGCCTAAGGACGGGGGGGAACACTGAAGCTTTCTTT. This encodes CASSLRTGGNTEAFF.

The chain has TRBV12-3 or TRBV12-4 and TRBJ1-5; D not resolved. The CDR3 runs to 15 residues. The V end was cut by 6 bases, the J end by 1 base, with 13 bases between. Here the CDR3 DNA reads TGTGCCAGCAGCTTGATCGAGTCGAGCAATCAGCCCCAGCATTTT. Translated, it gives CASSLIESSNQPQHF.

A few counts support this clonotype. The V call is TRBV29-1, the J call TRBJ1-3; no firm D call. The V end lost 3 bases, the J end lost 2 bases, and 11 bases lay between the germline ends. CDR1 is SQVTM and CDR2 is ANQGSEA in the germline V gene. This CDR3 is 14 amino acids long. DNA for the CDR3: TGCAGCGTTGATTCGGCAGACACTGGAAACACCATATATTTT. This codes for CSVDSADTGNTIYF.

This clonotype was observed many times. The J gene is TRBJ2-1, the V gene TRBV10-1; D is perhaps TRBD2 (5 bases). The V end lost 0 bases, the J end lost 12 bases, and 12 bases lay between the germline ends. The CDR3 sequence is 13 residues long. Germline lookup yields CDR1 WNHNN and CDR2 SYGVQD (reference sequence). The CDR3 DNA follows: TGCGCCAGCAGTGAGTCCGGTCTCCGGGGGCAGTTCTTC. Protein: CASSESGLRGQFF.

This clonotype was seen ten or more times. The gene calls are TRBV29-1 and TRBJ2-5, with D hard to call. V lost 5 bases and J lost 8, with 9 bases in between. This CDR3 comprises 10 residues. Germline assignment: CDR1 SQVTM and CDR2 ANQGSEA. In nucleotides, the CDR3 is TGCAGCGTTTATGGGGAAACCCAGTACTTC. This encodes CSVYGETQYF.

This clonotype was detected only a few times. This chain links TRBV5-5 with TRBJ2-7; 8 positions match TRBD1. Germline CDR1 is SGHKS and CDR2 is YYEKEE (reference sequence). The CDR3 spans 15 residues. With V trimmed by 0 bases and J by 2 bases, 4 bases remained unmatched. The CDR3 nucleotides read TGTGCCAGCAGCTTGGGACAGGGGTTTACCTACGAGCAGTACTTC. Translating gives CASSLGQGFTYEQYF.

This clonotype occurred a few times. The rearrangement links TRBV27 to TRBJ1-2, with a weak D call TRBD1 (5 bases). This CDR3 is 15 amino acids long. The V gene's germline CDR1 is MNHEY and CDR2 SMNVEV (reference sequence). V lost 5 bases to trimming and J lost 4 bases, with 17 bases between them. For the CDR3, the DNA is TGTGCCAGCAGTCCCACCCTGGGGGGAGGCTATGGCTACACCTTC. Translated, it gives CASSPTLGGGYGYTF.

This clonotype was counted at least ten times. The chain recombines TRBV11-2 with TRBJ1-4, with D hard to call. CDR3 length: 11 residues. CDR1 is SGHAT, CDR2 FQNNGV, per germline. Trimming took 3 bases from V and 8 from J, leaving 4 bases between them. CDR3 protein: CASSLREKLFF. CDR3 DNA sequence: TGTGCCAGCAGCTTGCGGGAAAAACTGTTTTTT.

The CDR3 DNA reads TGTGCCACCAGCAGGCCGGGACTAACAAACAATGAGCAGTTCTTC. It is translated as CATSRPGLTNNEQFF. The V gene is TRBV15, the J gene TRBJ2-1; TRBD2 matches at 7 bases. The CDR3 contains 15 residues. V shed 3 bases and J 5 bases; nucleotides not matched to a gene: 7. Germline values: CDR1 LNHNV, CDR2 YYDKDF (reference sequence).

This clonotype was recorded many times. This chain connects TRBV13 to TRBJ2-1; D gene unclear. The V gene's germline CDR1 is PRHDT and CDR2 FYEKMQ (reference sequence). The CDR3 runs 13 residues. V lost 3 bases, J lost 5 bases, and 8 bases lay in between. The CDR3 region is CASSFRTDNEQFF. The CDR3 DNA reads TGTGCCAGCAGCTTTCGGACCGACAATGAGCAGTTCTTC.